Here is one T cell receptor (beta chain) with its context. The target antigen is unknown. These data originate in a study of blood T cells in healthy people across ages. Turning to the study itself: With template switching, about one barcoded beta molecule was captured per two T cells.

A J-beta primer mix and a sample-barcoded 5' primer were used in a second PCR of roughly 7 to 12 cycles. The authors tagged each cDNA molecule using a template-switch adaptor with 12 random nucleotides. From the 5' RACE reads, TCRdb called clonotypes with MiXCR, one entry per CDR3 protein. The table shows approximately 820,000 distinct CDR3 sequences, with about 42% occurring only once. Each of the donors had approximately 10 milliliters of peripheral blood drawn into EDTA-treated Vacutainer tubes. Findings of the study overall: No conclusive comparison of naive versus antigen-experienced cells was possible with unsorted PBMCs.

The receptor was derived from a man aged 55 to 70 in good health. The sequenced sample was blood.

The CDR3 DNA reads TGTGCCAGCAGCACCGGGACAGGGGCCCTCGATCAGCCCCAGCATTTT. The encoded protein is CASSTGTGALDQPQHF. This chain connects TRBV7-2 to TRBJ1-5, with 10 nucleotides matching TRBD1. V was clipped by 5 bases and J by 5 bases; unmatched bases: 9. Per germline, CDR1 SGHTA and CDR2 FQGNSA. The CDR3 runs 16 residues.